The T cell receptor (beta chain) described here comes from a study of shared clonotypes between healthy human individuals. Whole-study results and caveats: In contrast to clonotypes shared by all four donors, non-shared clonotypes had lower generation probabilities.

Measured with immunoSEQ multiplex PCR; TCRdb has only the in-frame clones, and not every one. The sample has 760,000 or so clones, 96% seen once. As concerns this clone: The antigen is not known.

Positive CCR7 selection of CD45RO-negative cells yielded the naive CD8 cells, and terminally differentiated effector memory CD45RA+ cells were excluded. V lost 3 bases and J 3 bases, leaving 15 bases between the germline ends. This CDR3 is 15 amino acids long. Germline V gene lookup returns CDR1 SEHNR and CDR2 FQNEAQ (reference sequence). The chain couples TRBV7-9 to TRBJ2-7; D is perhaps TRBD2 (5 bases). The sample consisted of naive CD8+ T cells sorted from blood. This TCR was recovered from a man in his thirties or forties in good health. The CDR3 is CASSFPDGGGYEQYF. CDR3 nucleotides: TGTGCCAGCAGCTTTCCAGATGGAGGAGGCTACGAGCAGTACTTC.